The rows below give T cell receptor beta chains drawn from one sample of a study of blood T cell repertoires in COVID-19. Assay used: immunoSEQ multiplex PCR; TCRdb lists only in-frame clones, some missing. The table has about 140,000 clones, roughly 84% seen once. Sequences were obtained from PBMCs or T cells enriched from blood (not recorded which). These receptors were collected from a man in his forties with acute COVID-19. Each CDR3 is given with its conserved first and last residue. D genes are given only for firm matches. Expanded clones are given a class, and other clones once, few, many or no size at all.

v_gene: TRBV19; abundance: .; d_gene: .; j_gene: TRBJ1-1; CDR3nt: TGTGCCAGTAGTACAATATTGGGGCGGACTGAAGCTTTCTTT; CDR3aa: CASSTILGRTEAFF
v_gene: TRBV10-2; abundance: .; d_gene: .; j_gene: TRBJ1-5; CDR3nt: TGCGCCAGCAGTCCTTCGCCGACTCTCTTCAATCAGCCCCAGCATTTT; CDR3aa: CASSPSPTLFNQPQHF
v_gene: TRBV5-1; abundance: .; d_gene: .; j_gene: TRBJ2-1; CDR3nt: TGCGCCAGCAGCTTGATCAGTGGTCCCGCTGGGCCGAGCAATCGTGGGCAGTTCTTC; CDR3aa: CASSLISGPAGPSNRGQFF
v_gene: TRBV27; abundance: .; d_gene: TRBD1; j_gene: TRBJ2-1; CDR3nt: TGTGCCAGCAGCTCCCCGACTCGGGACAGGAACAATGAGCAGTTCTTC; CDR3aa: CASSSPTRDRNNEQFF
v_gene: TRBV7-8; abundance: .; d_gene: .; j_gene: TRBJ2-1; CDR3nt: TGTGCCAGCAGCTTTCTGATAGCAGCCAACCACATTGAGCAGTTCTTC; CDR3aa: CASSFLIAANHIEQFF
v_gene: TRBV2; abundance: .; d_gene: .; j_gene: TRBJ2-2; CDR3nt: TGTGCCAGCAGATTTGCCAGCGGGAACACCGGGGAGCTGTTTTTT; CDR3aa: CASRFASGNTGELFF
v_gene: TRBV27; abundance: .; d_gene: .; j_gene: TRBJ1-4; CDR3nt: TGTGCCAGCAGTTCCGAGGAGTCGACTAATGAAAAACTGTTTTTT; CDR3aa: CASSSEESTNEKLFF
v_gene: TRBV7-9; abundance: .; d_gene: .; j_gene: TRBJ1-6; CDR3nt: TGTGCCAGCGGAAGGGGAAATAATTCACCCCTCCACTTT; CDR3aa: CASGRGNNSPLHF
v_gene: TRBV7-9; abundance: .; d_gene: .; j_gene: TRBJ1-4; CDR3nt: TGTGCCAGCAGCTTGCCCCAGGGGATCCGTAATGAAAAACTGTTTTTT; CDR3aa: CASSLPQGIRNEKLFF
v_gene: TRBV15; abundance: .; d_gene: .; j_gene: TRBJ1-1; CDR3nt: TGTGCCACCAGCAGAGGGAACAGATACAACACTGAAGCTTTCTTT; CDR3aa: CATSRGNRYNTEAFF
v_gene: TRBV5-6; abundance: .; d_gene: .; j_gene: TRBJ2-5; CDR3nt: TGTGCCAGCAGCTTGCTAGTAGAGACCCAGTACTTC; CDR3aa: CASSLLVETQYF
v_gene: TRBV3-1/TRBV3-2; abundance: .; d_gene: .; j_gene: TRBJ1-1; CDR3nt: TGTGCCAGCAGCCTTGGACAGTACTCCACTGAAGCTTTCTTT; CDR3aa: CASSLGQYSTEAFF
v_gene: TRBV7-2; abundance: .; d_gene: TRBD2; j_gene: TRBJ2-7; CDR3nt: TGTGCCAGCAGCTTAGACGGGACTAGTCCACACGAGCAGTACTTC; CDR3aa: CASSLDGTSPHEQYF
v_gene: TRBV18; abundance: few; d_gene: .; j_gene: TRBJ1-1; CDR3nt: TGTGCCAGCTCTACCAGTACTGAAGCTTTCTTT; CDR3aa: CASSTSTEAFF
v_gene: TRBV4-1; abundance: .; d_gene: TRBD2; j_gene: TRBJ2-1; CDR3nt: TGCGCCAGCAGCCAGTGGCTAGCGGGTCCCCCCGGTGAGCAGTTCTTC; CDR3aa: CASSQWLAGPPGEQFF
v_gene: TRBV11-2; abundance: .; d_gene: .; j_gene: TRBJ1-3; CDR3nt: TGTGCCACCGGCCGCAGGGTTGCTGGAAACACCATATATTTT; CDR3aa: CATGRRVAGNTIYF
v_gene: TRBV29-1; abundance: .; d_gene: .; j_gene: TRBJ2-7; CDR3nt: TGCAGCGTTGACCGACAGGTGGGCAGCTCCTACGAGCAGTACTTC; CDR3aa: CSVDRQVGSSYEQYF
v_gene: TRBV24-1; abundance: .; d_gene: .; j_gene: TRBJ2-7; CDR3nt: TGTGCCACCTCCTCAGGGGCTGGGATCGACGAGCAGTACTTC; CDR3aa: CATSSGAGIDEQYF
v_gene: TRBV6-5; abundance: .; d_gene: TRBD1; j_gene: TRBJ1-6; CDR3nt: TGTGCCAGCAGTCTCCCTGGGACAGGGATTTCACCCCTCCACTTT; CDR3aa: CASSLPGTGISPLHF
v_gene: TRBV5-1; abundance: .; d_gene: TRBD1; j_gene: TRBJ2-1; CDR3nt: TGCGCCAGCAGCTCGGGACAGGGCTACAATGAGCAGTTCTTC; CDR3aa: CASSSGQGYNEQFF
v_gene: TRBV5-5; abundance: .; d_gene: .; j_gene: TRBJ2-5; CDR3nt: TGTGCCAGCAGCTTTTTACTAGCCGTACAAGAGACCCAGTACTTC; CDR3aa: CASSFLLAVQETQYF
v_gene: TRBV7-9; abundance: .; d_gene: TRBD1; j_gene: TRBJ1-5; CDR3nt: TGTGCCAGCAGCTTTGGGACAGCGAATCAGCCCCAGCATTTT; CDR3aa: CASSFGTANQPQHF
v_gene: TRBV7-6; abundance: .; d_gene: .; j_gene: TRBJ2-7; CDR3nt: TGTGCCAGCAGCTTAGGGAGGGACTACGAGCAGTACTTC; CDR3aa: CASSLGRDYEQYF
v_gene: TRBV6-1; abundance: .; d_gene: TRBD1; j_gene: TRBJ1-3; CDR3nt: TGTGCCAGCAGTGGTGGGAGGAGGGGGCGCGGAAACACCATATATTTT; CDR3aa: CASSGGRRGRGNTIYF
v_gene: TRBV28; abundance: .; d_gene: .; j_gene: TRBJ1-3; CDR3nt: TGTGCCAGCAGTTTGGGGGGAGCTGGAAACACCATATATTTT; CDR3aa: CASSLGGAGNTIYF
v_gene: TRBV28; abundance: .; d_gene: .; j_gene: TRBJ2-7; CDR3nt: TGTGCCAGCCCCTACCTCGGGGGAAATCGTCTCCTATCCTACGAGCAGTACTTC; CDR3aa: CASPYLGGNRLLSYEQYF
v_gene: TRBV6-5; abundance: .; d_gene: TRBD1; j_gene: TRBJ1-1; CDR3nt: TGTGCCAGCAGCTTGACAGGGGGAGACCCTGAAGCTTTCTTT; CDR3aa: CASSLTGGDPEAFF
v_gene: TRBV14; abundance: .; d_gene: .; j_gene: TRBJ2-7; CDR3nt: TGTGCCAGCAGCCAAGTGGGGGGTGCCTACGAGCAGTACTTC; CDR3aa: CASSQVGGAYEQYF
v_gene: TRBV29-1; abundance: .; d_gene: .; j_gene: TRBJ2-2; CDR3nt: TGCAGCGTTGAAGGAACAATCGGGGAGCTGTTTTTT; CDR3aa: CSVEGTIGELFF
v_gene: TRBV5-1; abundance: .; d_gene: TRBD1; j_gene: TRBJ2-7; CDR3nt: TGCGCCAGCAGCTTTGCCGGGACAGTAAACGAGCAGTACTTC; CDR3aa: CASSFAGTVNEQYF
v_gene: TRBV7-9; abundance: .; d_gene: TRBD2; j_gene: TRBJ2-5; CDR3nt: TGTGCCAGCAGTCTACCTCCCCTAGCGGGCCGACAAGAGACCCAGTACTTC; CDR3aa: CASSLPPLAGRQETQYF
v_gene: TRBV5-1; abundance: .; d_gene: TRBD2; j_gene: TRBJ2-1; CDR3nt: TGCGCCAGCAGCTTGGATGGGGGGGACTCCTACAATGAGCAGTTCTTC; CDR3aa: CASSLDGGDSYNEQFF
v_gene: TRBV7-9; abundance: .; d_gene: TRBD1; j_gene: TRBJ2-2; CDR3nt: TGTGCCAGCAGACCCCTCCGGGACAGAGGCACCGGGGAGCTGTTTTTT; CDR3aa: CASRPLRDRGTGELFF
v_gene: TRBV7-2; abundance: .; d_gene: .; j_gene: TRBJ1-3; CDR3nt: TGTGCCAGCAGCTTAGCGGGGGGGACTGGAAACACCATATATTTT; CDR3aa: CASSLAGGTGNTIYF
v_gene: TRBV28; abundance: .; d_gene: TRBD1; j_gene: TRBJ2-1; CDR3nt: TGTGCCAGCAGTTGGCTCGACAGGGCCCTATACAATGAGCAGTTCTTC; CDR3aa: CASSWLDRALYNEQFF
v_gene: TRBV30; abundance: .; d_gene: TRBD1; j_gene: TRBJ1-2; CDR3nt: TGTGCCTGGAGTGACACAGGGGGCACGGAAACCTTC; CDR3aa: CAWSDTGGTETF